Presented here are 21 T cell receptor beta chains from one specimen sequenced in a study of blood T cell repertoires in COVID-19. Clones were read by immunoSEQ multiplex PCR, and TCRdb kept only the in-frame ones, dropping some. Among about 120,000 clones listed, about four fifths were seen once. The sample was peripheral blood. These receptors came from a man between 60 and 75 years old with active or convalescent COVID-19.

The gene calls are TRBV19 and TRBJ1-1; D perhaps matches TRBD1 (5 bases). Trimming took off 5 bases at V and 7 bases at J, with 14 bases between the two ends. This CDR3 spans 13 amino acids. Germline loops: CDR1 LNHDA, CDR2 SQIVND (reference sequence). CDR3 in amino acids: CASSGRQPFEAFF. The CDR3 coding sequence is TGTGCCAGTAGTGGGCGACAGCCATTTGAAGCTTTCTTT.

This chain joins TRBV18 and TRBJ2-1; D is possibly TRBD2 (6 bases). With 3 bases removed from V and 4 bases from J, the gap between germline ends came to 16 bases. Germline V gives CDR1 KGHSH, CDR2 LQKENI. The CDR3 contains 16 residues. The DNA for the CDR3 is TGTGCCAGCTCACCGACCGTAGCGGCAATTTACAATGAGCAGTTCTTC. As protein: CASSPTVAAIYNEQFF.

The CDR3: CASSLSGSVSYEQYF. CDR3 DNA: TGTGCCAGCAGCCTTAGCGGGAGCGTTTCCTACGAGCAGTACTTC. The rearrangement joins TRBV7-2 to TRBJ2-7, with TRBD2 identical over 9 bases. Germline CDR1 SGHTA, CDR2 FQGNSA. CDR3 length: 15 amino acids. V lost 5 bases and J lost 1; bases outside the gene matches: 6.

A few counts support this clone. The chain combines TRBV7-9 with TRBJ2-1; tentatively, D is TRBD1 (5 bases). Trimming pared 0 bases from V and 8 bases from J, leaving 17 bases between. Germline V lookup: CDR1 SEHNR, CDR2 FQNEAQ (reference sequence). This CDR3 is built from 16 residues. The CDR3 sequence is CASSLADSRRTDEQFF. CDR3 bases: TGTGCCAGCAGCTTAGCCGACAGCAGGCGGACGGATGAGCAGTTCTTC.

This clone was seen repeatedly, ten times or more. The chain employs TRBV29-1 and TRBJ2-7, with 7 bases fitting TRBD1. The CDR3 contains 11 residues. Germline V gives CDR1 SQVTM, CDR2 ANQGSEA. The junction had 4 bases not matched to a gene; V was cut back by 6 bases and J by 5 bases. Here the CDR3 DNA reads TGCAGCGTCTCCGACAGGGACGAGCAGTACTTC. Amino acids: CSVSDRDEQYF.

V is TRBV19 and J is TRBJ2-1; TRBD2 is a possible D gene (6 bases). The CDR3 loop spans 15 amino acids. Deletions cut 1 base from V and 6 bases from J, with 13 bases between. The germline V gene encodes CDR1 LNHDA and CDR2 SQIVND (reference sequence). The CDR3 loop reads CASSIGATRANEQFF. The DNA of the CDR3 is TGTGCCAGTAGTATAGGCGCGACTAGAGCCAATGAGCAGTTCTTC. The full variable domain, with the rest looked up from reference TRBV19 and TRBJ2-1, is DGGITQSPKYLFRKEGQNVTLSCEQNLNHDAMYWYRQDPGQGLRLIYYSQIVNDFQKGDIAEGYSVSREKKESFPLTVTSAQKNPTAFYLCASSIGATRANEQFFGPGTRLTVL.

The chain joins TRBV19 to TRBJ2-6; perhaps TRBD1 as D (5 bases). Per germline, CDR1 LNHDA and CDR2 SQIVND (reference sequence). V gave up 5 bases and J gave up 0 bases, with 8 bases separating them. This CDR3 spans 15 amino acids. The CDR3: CASSGRASGANVLTF. The CDR3 nucleotides are TGTGCCAGTAGTGGCAGGGCCTCTGGGGCCAACGTCCTGACTTTC.

This rearrangement joins TRBV7-3 to TRBJ1-2; the D gene is possibly TRBD1 (6 bases). CDR3 length: 13 amino acids. The V gene lost 2 bases and the J gene lost 8 bases, with 12 bases spanning the gap. The germline CDR1 and CDR2 sequences are SGHTA and FQGTGA. The CDR3 here is CASSLATGIGYTF. The CDR3 DNA reads as TGTGCCAGCAGCTTAGCAACAGGGATCGGCTACACCTTC.

The rearrangement joins TRBV5-4 to TRBJ1-1, with no clear D. The germline CDR1 and CDR2 sequences are SGHNT and YYREEE (reference sequence). The CDR3 is 15 residues long. Trimming removed 1 base from V and 1 base from J, with 11 bases in between. As DNA, the CDR3 is TGTGCCAGCAGCTTGTCTGAGGCGCAGAACACTGAAGCTTTCTTT. Amino acid sequence: CASSLSEAQNTEAFF.

A few counts support this clone. The chain carries TRBV27 and TRBJ2-7; 12 bases agree with TRBD2. Trimming cost V 5 bases and J 3 bases; bases outside gene matches: 8. Germline loops: CDR1 MNHEY, CDR2 SMNVEV (reference sequence). The CDR3 spans 16 residues. This chain's CDR3 is CASSASTSGRIYEQYF. The DNA of the CDR3 is TGTGCCAGCAGTGCCTCGACTAGCGGGAGAATCTACGAGCAGTACTTC.

The chain links TRBV5-1 to TRBJ2-1, with 13 bases aligning to TRBD2. Germline V gene data show CDR1 as SGHRS and CDR2 as YFSETQ. V lost 5 bases and J lost 4; bases outside the gene matches: 15. The CDR3 has 19 amino acids. CDR3 amino acids: CASSPTGTSGAKTYNEQFF. The CDR3, as DNA: TGCGCCAGCAGTCCGACTGGGACTAGCGGGGCAAAAACGTACAATGAGCAGTTCTTC.

The rearrangement joins TRBV11-2 to TRBJ2-3, with D possibly being TRBD2 (7 bases). Germline loops: CDR1 SGHAT, CDR2 FQNNGV. This CDR3 comprises 15 residues. V lost 5 bases to trimming and J lost 4 bases, with 16 bases between them. The CDR3 region is CASSPGSGGPDTQYF. DNA of the CDR3: TGTGCCAGCAGCCCAGGATCCGGGGGGCCAGATACGCAGTATTTT.

The V and J genes are TRBV2 and TRBJ2-3, with D uncertain. The CDR3 runs 12 residues. Germline loops: CDR1 SNHLY, CDR2 FYNNEI. The germline V and J ends were trimmed by 10 bases and 5 bases, with 13 bases remaining between them. CDR3 bases: TGTGCCATCACGATACTGAAAGATACGCAGTATTTT. Translating gives CAITILKDTQYF.

This clone was recorded only once. The CDR3 loop reads CASSRGLALTDTQYF. DNA of the CDR3: TGCGCCAGCAGTCGGGGACTAGCGCTCACAGATACGCAGTATTTT. The chain is built from TRBV10-2 and TRBJ2-3, with TRBD2 identical over 10 bases. CDR1 WSHSY and CDR2 SAAADI come from the germline V gene. V dropped 5 bases and J dropped 2; count of bases not matched to a gene: 4. The CDR3 has 15 residues.

To note about this clone: The junction shows a germline mismatch at one end, possibly a read error. The V and J genes are TRBV24-1 and TRBJ1-1, with D hard to call. This CDR3 contains 12 residues. CDR1 KGHDR and CDR2 SFDVKD come from the germline V gene. The CDR3 nucleotides read TGTGTCACCAGTGCCTCGAACACTGAAGCTTTCTTT. Residues: CVTSASNTEAFF.

The chain joins TRBV6-5 to TRBJ1-1, with unresolved D. Trimming cost V 6 bases and J 4 bases, with 12 bases left between them. CDR1 is MNHEY and CDR2 is SVGAGI in the germline V gene. The CDR3 is 13 amino acids. This CDR3 reads CASRLETVTEAFF. The CDR3 DNA sequence: TGTGCCAGCAGGCTAGAGACGGTCACTGAAGCTTTCTTT.

The V call is TRBV7-8, the J call TRBJ1-2, with a possible D match to TRBD1 (5 bases). Looked up from germline, CDR1 is SGHVS and CDR2 is FQNEAQ. Deletions cut 3 bases from V and 4 bases from J, with 12 bases between. The CDR3 is 14 residues long. CDR3 nucleotides: TGTGCCAGCAGCTTTGGCGGGGCTCCCTATGGCTACACCTTC. Translated, it gives CASSFGGAPYGYTF.

The chain has TRBV5-1 and TRBJ2-1, with TRBD2 matching over 12 bases. The CDR3 spans 15 residues. The germline CDR1 and CDR2 sequences are SGHRS and YFSETQ. Trimming at V came to 2 bases and at J to 8 bases, leaving 5 bases not matched to a gene. The CDR3 protein is CASSFLTSGSHEQFF. CDR3 DNA sequence: TGCGCCAGCAGCTTCCTGACTAGCGGGAGCCATGAGCAGTTCTTC.

About this clone itself: At one of its ends the junction is not consistent with the germline gene, which may arise from a read error. The chain combines TRBV5-1 with TRBJ1-5; D remains ambiguous. CDR1 and CDR2 from the germline V gene are SGHRS and YFSETQ. This CDR3 is built from 13 residues. The DNA of the CDR3 is TGCGCCAGCAGTTTGGGTAGCCATCAGCCCCAGCATTTT. Its translation: CASSLGSHQPQHF.

This clone has only one observation. The J gene is TRBJ1-1, the V gene TRBV7-9; TRBD1 agrees at 10 bases. Trimming cost V 6 bases and J 5 bases; bases outside gene matches: 6. This CDR3 is 14 amino acids long. Per the germline V gene, CDR1 is SEHNR and CDR2 is FQNEAQ (reference sequence). The CDR3 spells CASRRQGARTEAFF. CDR3 nucleotide sequence: TGTGCCAGCAGACGACAGGGGGCGCGGACTGAAGCTTTCTTT. Full variable domain (remainder filled in from reference TRBV7-9 and TRBJ1-1): DTGVSQNPRHKITKRGQNVTFRCDPISEHNRLYWYRQTLGQGPEFLTYFQNEAQLEKSRLLSDRFSAERPKGSFSTLEIQRTEQGDSAMYLCASRRQGARTEAFFGQGTRLTVV.

This clone has only one observation. The chain recombines TRBV7-8 with TRBJ2-4, with D perhaps TRBD1 (5 bases). Trimming removed 5 bases at V and 0 bases at J, with 14 bases between. The CDR3 is 16 amino acids. The germline V gene has CDR1 SGHVS and CDR2 FQNEAQ. The CDR3 spells CASSHRLGVAKNIQYF. The DNA for the CDR3 is TGTGCCAGCAGCCACCGCCTAGGGGTAGCCAAAAACATTCAGTACTTC. Together with reference TRBV7-8 and TRBJ2-4, the CDR3 gives the full variable domain: GAGVSQSPRYKVAKRGQDVALRCDPISGHVSLFWYQQALGQGPEFLTYFQNEAQLDKSGLPSDRFFAERPEGSVSTLKIQRTQQEDSAVYLCASSHRLGVAKNIQYFGAGTRLSVL.